This T cell receptor beta chain emerged from a study of T cells in tuberculosis. At the level of the study: A South African cohort included IGRA-negative adolescents, latently infected IGRA-positive adolescents and adults with active tuberculosis.

TCRdb keeps only in-frame clones here, not all; method: immunoSEQ multiplex PCR. Seen here are some 31,000 clones, just under 97% observed once, and the top ten hold under 3%. With respect to this clone: What it binds is unknown.

Findings and limits, study-wide: The TCR-beta difference was not significant; alpha differences partly reflected length. Active tuberculosis alpha repertoires lay closer to GMM-specific TCRs than controls'. Cases with active tuberculosis were adults, while controls were adolescents.

V was cut by 8 bases and J by 4 bases, with 17 bases left in between. Germline V gene lookup returns CDR1 MGHDK and CDR2 SYGVNS. The CDR3 covers 14 residues. The chain recombines TRBV25-1 with TRBJ1-2, with unresolved D. The TCR sequence derives from a donor aged 10-30 years with latent tuberculosis or without tuberculosis infection. The sequenced sample was PBMCs. The CDR3 DNA follows: TGTGCCAGCTCAACCCCAGGTGCCCTCTATGGCTACACCTTC. Its protein product is CASSTPGALYGYTF.